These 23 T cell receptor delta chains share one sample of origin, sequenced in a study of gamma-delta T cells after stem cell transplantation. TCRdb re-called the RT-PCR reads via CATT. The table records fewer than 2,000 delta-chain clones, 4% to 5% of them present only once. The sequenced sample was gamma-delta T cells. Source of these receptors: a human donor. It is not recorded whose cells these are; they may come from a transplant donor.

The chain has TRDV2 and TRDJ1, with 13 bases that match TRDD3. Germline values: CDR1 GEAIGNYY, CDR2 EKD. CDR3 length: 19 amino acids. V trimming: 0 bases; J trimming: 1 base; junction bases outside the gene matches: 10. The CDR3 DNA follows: TGTGCCTGTGACACCTTACTGGGGGATACGCCTACGGGCACCGATAAACTCATCTTT. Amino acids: CACDTLLGDTPTGTDKLIF.

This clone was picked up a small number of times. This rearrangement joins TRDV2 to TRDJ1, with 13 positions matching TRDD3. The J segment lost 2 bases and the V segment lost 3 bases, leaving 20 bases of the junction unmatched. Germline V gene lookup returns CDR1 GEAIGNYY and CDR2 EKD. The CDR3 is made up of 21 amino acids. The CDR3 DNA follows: TGTGCCTGTGACTCACTGGGGGATACGCCTTTGGGGTTTGGAACTACCGATAAACTCATCTTT. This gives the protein CACDSLGDTPLGFGTTDKLIF.

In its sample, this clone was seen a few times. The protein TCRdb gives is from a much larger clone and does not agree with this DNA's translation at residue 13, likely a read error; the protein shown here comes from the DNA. The CDR3 loop is CALGEPPFLYWGMWKGRDTDKLIF. CDR3 DNA: TGTGCTCTTGGGGAGCCACCCTTCCTCTACTGGGGGATGTGGAAAGGTCGGGACACCGATAAACTCATCTTT. This sequence joins TRDV1 and TRDJ1, with 10 bases matching TRDD3. The V gene's germline CDR1 is TSWWSYY and CDR2 QGS. The V and J ends lost 3 bases and 0 bases, in that order; junction bases with no gene match: 28. This CDR3 is built from 24 residues.

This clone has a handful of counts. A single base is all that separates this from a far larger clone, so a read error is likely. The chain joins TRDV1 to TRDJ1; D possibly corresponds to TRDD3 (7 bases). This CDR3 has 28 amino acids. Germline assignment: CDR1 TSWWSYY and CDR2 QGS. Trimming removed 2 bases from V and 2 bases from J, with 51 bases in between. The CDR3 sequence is CALGEADLPSPPTGDAPLGFGTTDKLIF. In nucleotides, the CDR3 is TGTGCTCTTGGGGAAGCCGATCTTCCTTCTCCCCCTACTGGGGATGCGCCTTTGGGGTTTGGAACTACCGATAAACTCATCTTT.

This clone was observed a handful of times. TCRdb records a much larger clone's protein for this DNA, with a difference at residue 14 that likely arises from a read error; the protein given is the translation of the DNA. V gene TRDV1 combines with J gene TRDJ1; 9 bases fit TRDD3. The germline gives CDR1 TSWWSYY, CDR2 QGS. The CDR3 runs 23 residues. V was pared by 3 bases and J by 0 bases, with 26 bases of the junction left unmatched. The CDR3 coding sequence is TGTGCTCTTGGGGACCCCCCCCTCTTCCGCTACTGGGGGAGACTCTATGACACCGATAAACTCATCTTT. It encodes CALGDPPLFRYWGRLYDTDKLIF.

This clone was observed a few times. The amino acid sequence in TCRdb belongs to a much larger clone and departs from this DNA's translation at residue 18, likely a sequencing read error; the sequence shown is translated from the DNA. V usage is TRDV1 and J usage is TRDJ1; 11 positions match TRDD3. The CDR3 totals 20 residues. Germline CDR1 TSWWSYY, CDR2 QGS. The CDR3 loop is CALGVILATSGGYPTDKPIF. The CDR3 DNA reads TGTGCTCTTGGGGTCATTCTCGCTACGTCTGGGGGATACCCAACCGATAAACCCATCTTT.

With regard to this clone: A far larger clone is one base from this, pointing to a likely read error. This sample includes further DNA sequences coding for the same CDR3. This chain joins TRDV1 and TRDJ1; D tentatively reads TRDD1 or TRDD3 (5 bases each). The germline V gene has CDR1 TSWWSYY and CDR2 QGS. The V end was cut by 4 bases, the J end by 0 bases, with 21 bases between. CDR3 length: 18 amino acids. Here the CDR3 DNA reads TGTGCTCTTGGGGGGATAGTGTACTTACCCTCGTACACCGATAAACTCATCTTT. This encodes CALGGIVYLPSYTDKLIF.

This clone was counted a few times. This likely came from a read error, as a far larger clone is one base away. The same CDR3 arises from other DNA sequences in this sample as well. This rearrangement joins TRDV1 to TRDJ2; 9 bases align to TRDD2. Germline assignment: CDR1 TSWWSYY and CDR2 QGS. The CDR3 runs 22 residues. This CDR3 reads CALGDPGPFLPWGPNFTAQLFF. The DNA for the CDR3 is TGTGCTCTTGGGGACCCCGGCCCCTTCCTACCCTGGGGGCCCAATTTTACAGCACAACTTTTCTTT.

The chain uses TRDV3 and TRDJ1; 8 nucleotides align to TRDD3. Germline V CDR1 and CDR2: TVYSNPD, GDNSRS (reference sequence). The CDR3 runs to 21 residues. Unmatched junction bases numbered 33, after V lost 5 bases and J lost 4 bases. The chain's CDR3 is CAPRGPYEFGGVLGGLDKLIF. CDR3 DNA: TGTGCCCCCCGGGGACCCTACGAATTCGGTGGGGTACTGGGGGGCCTCGATAAACTCATCTTT.

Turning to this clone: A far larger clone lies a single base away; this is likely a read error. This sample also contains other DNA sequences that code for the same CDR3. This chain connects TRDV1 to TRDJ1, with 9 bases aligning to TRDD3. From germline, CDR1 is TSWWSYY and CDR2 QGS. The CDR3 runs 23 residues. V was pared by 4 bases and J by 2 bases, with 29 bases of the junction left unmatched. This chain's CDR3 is CALGVRPAFPRLGDVPRTDKLIF. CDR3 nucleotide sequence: TGTGCTCTTGGGGTCCGCCCGGCCTTCCCACGTCTGGGGGATGTTCCTAGAACCGATAAACTCATCTTT.

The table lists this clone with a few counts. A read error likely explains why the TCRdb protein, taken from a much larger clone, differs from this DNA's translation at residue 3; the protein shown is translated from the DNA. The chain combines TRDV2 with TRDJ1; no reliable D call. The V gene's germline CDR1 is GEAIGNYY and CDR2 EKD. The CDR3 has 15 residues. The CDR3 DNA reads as TGTGCCCGTATTCTTGTACCCGGCGAGGACGATAAACTTATCTTT. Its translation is CARILVPGEDDKLIF.

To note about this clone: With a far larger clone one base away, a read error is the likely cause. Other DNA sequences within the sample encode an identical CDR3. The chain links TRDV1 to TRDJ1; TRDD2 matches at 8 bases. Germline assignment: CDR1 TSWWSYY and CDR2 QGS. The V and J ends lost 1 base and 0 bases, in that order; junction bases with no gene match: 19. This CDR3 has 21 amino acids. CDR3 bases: TGTGCTCTTGGGGAACGCTTCCTACCGTGGGGTATACCCGAGTACACCGATAAACTCATCTTT. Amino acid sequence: CALGERFLPWGIPEYTDKLIF.

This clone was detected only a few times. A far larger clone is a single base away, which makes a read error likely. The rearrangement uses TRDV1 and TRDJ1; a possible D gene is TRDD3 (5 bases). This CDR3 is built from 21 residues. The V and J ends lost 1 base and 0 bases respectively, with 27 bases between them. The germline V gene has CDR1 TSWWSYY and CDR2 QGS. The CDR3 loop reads CALGEPPNPYWRREYTDKLIF. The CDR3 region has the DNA TGTGCTCTTGGGGAACCGCCCAACCCGTACTGGAGGAGAGAGTACACCGATAAACTCATCTTT.

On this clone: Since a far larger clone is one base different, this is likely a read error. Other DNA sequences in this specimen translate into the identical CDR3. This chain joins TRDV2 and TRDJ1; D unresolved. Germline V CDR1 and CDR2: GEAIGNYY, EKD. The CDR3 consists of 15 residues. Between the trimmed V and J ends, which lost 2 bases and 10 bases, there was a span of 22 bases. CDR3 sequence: CACDKLLGVPEGLIF. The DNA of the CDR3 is TGTGCCTGTGACAAACTACTAGGGGTCCCTGAGGGACTCATCTTT.

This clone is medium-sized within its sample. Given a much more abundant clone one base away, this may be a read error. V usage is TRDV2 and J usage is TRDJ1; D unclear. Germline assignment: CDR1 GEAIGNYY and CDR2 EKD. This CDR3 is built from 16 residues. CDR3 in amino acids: CARDTLGRPLGDKLIF. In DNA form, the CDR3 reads TGTGCCCGTGACACACTTGGGCGCCCGCTCGGAGATAAACTCATCTTT.

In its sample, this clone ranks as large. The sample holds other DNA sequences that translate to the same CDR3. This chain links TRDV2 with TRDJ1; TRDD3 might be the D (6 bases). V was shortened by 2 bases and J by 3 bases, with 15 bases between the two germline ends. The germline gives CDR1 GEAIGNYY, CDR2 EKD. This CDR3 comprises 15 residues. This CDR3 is CACDSWGPRADKLIF. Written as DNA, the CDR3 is TGTGCCTGTGACAGTTGGGGGCCAAGGGCCGATAAACTCATCTTT.

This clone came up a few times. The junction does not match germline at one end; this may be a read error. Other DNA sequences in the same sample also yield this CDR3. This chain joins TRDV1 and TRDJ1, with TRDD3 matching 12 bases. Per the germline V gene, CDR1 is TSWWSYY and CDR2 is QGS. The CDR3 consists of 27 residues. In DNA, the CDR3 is TGTGCTCTTGGGGAACTAACACCCTCAATCTTCCCACTCGTACTGGGGGATACTCTAAGGTACACCGATAAGCTCATCTTT. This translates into CALGELTPSIFPLVLGDTLRYTDKLIF.

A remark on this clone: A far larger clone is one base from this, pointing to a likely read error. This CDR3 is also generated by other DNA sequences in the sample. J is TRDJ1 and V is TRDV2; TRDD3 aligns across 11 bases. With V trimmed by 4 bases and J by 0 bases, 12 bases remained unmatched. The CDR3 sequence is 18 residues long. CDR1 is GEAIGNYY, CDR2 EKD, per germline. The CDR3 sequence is CACEELGDKGRDTDKLIF. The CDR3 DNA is TGTGCCTGTGAGGAACTGGGGGATAAGGGGAGAGACACCGATAAACTCATCTTT.

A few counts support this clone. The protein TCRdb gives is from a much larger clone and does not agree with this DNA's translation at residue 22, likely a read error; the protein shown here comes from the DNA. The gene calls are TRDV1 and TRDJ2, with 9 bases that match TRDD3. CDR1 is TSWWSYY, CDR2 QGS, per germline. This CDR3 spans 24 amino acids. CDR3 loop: CALGCRYPLLLPGIRISLTAQPFF. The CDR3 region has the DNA TGTGCTCTTGGGTGCCGATACCCGCTCTTACTACCGGGGATACGGATTTCTTTGACAGCACAACCCTTCTTT.

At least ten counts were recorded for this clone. CDR3 protein: CALGEPPLLPTYWGIGVLGKLIF. Written as DNA, the CDR3 is TGTGCTCTTGGGGAACCCCCATTACTCCCCACCTACTGGGGGATAGGCGTTTTAGGTAAACTCATCTTT. The genes are TRDV1 and TRDJ1; 11 positions match TRDD3. This CDR3 is built from 23 residues. V lost 1 base and J lost 7; bases outside the gene matches: 29. Germline V gene lookup returns CDR1 TSWWSYY and CDR2 QGS.

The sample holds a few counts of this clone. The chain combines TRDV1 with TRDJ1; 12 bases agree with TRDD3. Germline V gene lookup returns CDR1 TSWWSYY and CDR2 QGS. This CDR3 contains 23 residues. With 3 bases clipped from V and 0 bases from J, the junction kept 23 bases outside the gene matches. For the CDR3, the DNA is TGTGCTCTTGGGGACCCCGGCCCCTTCCGCTACTGGGGGATACTCTATGACACCGATAAACTCATCTTT. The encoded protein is CALGDPGPFRYWGILYDTDKLIF.

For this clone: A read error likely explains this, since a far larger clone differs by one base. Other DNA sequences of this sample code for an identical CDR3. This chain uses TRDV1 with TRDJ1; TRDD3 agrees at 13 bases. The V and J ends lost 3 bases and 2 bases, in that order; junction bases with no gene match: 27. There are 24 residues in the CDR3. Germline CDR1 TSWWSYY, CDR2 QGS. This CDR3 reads CALGELLDLYRMYWGIRSTDKLIF. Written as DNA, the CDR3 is TGTGCTCTTGGGGAGCTACTGGACCTCTACCGGATGTACTGGGGGATACGGTCTACCGATAAACTCATCTTT.

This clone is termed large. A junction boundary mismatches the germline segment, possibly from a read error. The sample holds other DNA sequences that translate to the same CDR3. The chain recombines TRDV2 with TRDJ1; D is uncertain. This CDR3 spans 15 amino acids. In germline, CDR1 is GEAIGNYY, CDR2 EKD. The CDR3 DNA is TGTGCCTGTATTCTTGTACCCGGCGAGGACGATAAACTTATCTTT. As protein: CACILVPGEDDKLIF.